This TCR beta chain emerged from a study of blood T cell repertoires in COVID-19. Across the whole study: The United States, Italy and Spain were the sources of the acute and convalescent COVID-19 samples.

Assay used: immunoSEQ multiplex PCR; TCRdb lists only in-frame clones, some missing. The table has approximately 100,000 clones, roughly 84% seen once. V lost 2 bases, J lost 0 bases, and 12 bases lay in between. CDR1 and CDR2 (germline): SGHKS, YYEKEE (reference sequence). The CDR3 loop spans 16 amino acids. The sample was peripheral blood. The chain is built from TRBV5-5 and TRBJ2-1; D is uncertain. The sequence came from a human donor in a cohort sampled during active COVID-19. CDR3 sequence: CASSFSPTSSYNEQFF. Here the CDR3 DNA reads TGTGCCAGCAGCTTTTCTCCGACTTCCTCCTACAATGAGCAGTTCTTC.